This entry features one TCR beta chain sequence. This CDR3 has 14 amino acids. J was trimmed by 3 bases and V by 4 bases; bases with no gene match: 5. Germline CDR1 SEHNR, CDR2 FQNEAQ (reference sequence). Clones were read by immunoSEQ multiplex PCR, and TCRdb kept only the in-frame ones, dropping some. The sample records 96,000 or so clones, roughly four fifths being singletons. The source of the sample is a study of blood T cell repertoires in COVID-19. Sequencing was carried out using peripheral blood. This TCR was recovered from an older man with COVID-19, enrolled during active disease. The genes are TRBV7-9 and TRBJ2-5; TRBD2 matches 7 bases. Here the CDR3 reads CASSSSGIKETQYF. The CDR3 DNA reads TGTGCCAGCAGCTCAAGCGGGATTAAAGAGACCCAGTACTTC.